This T cell receptor beta chain emerged from a study of blood T cell repertoires in COVID-19. This clone was picked up many times. Trimming shortened V by 1 base and J by 6 bases, and 9 bases separated the two germline ends. CDR1 is GTSNPN and CDR2 is SVGIG in the germline V gene (reference sequence). This CDR3 is built from 12 residues. Libraries were prepared by immunoSEQ multiplex PCR; TCRdb keeps only in-frame clonotypes and omits some of them. The sample has 260,000 or so clones, around four fifths seen once. V usage is TRBV30 and J usage is TRBJ1-2; weak D call: TRBD1 (6 bases). This receptor was taken from a man at least 80 years old with acute or convalescent COVID-19. Sample: peripheral blood. The DNA of the CDR3 is TGTGCCTGGAGTGAGAGGGGGAATGGCTACACCTTC. It yields the protein CAWSERGNGYTF.